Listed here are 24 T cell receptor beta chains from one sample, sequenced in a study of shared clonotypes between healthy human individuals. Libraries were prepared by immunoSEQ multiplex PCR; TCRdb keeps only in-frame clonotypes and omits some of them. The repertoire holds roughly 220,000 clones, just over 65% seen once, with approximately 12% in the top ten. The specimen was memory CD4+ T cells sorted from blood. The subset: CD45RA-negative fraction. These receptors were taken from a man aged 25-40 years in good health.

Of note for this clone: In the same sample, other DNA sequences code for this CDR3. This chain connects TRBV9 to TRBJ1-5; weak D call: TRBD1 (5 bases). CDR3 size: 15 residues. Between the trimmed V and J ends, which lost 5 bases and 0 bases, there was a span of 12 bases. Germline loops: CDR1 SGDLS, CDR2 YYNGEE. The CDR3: CASSATGDSNQPQHF. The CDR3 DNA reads TGTGCCAGCAGTGCCACGGGGGATAGCAATCAGCCCCAGCATTTT.

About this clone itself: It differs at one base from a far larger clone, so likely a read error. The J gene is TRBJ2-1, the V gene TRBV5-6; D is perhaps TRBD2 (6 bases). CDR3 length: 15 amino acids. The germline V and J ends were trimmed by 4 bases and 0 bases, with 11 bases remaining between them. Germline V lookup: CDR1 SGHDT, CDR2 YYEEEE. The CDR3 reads CASSVAESSYNEQFF. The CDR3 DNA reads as TGTGCCAGCAGCGTAGCGGAGAGCTCCTACAATGAGCAGTTCTTC.

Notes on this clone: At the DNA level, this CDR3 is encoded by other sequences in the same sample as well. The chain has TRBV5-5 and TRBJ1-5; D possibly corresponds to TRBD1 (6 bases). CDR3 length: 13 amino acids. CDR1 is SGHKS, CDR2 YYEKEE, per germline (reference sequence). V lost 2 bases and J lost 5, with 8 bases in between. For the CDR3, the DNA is TGTGCCAGCAGCTTACAGGGTGATCAGCCCCAGCATTTT. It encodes CASSLQGDQPQHF.

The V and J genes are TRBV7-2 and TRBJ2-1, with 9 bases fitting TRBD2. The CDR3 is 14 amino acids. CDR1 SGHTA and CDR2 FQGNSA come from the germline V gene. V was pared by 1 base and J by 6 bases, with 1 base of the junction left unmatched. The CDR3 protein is CASSLVAGVNEQFF. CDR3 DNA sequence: TGTGCCAGCAGCTTAGTAGCGGGGGTCAATGAGCAGTTCTTC.

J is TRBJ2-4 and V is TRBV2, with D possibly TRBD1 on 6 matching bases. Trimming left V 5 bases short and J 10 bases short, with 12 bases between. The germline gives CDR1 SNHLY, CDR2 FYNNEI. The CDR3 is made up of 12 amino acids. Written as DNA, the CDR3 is TGTGCCAGCAGTTATACAGGGTCAATTCAGTACTTC. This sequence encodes CASSYTGSIQYF.

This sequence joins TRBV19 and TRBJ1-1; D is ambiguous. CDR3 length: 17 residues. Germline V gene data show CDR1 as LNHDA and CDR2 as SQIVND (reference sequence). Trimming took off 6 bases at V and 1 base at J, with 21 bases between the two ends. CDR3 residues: CASSKKGSGRSNTEAFF. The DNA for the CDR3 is TGTGCCAGTAGCAAAAAAGGATCGGGTCGATCGAACACTGAAGCTTTCTTT.

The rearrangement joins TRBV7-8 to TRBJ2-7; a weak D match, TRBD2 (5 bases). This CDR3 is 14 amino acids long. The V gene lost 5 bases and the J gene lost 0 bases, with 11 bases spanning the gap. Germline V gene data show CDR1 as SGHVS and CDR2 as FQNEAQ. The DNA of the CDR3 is TGTGCCAGCAGCGCGGGTCCACCCTCCTACGAGCAGTACTTC. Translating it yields CASSAGPPSYEQYF.

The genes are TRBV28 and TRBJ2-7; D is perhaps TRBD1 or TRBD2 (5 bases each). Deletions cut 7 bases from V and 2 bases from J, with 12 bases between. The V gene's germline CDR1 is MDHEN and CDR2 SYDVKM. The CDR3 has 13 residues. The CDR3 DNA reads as TGTGCCAGCACCTCGACGGGGCCCTACGAGCAGTACTTC. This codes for CASTSTGPYEQYF.

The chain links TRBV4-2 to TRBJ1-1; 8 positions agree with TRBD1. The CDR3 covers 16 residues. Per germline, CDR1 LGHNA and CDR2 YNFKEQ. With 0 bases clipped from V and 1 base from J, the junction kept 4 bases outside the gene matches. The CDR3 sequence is CASSQDIGTGNTEAFF. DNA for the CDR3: TGTGCCAGCAGCCAAGATATCGGGACAGGGAACACTGAAGCTTTCTTT.

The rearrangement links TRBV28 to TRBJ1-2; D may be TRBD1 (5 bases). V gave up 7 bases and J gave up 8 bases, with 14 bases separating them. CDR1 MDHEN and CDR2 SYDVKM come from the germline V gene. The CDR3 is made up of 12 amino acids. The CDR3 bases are TGTGCCAGCAACCCCGGGACGGCCGGCTACACCTTC. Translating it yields CASNPGTAGYTF.

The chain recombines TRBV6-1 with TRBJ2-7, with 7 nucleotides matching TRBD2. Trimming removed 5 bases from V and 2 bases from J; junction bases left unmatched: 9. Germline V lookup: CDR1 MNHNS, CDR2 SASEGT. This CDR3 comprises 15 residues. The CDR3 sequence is CASSRGGTVAYEQYF. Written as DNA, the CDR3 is TGTGCCAGCAGTCGGGGAGGGACCGTAGCCTACGAGCAGTACTTC.

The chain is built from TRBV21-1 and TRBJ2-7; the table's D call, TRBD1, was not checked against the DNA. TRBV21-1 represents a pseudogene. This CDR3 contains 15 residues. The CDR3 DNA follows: TGTGCCAGCAGCAAAGCTCGAGGACACTCCTACGAGCAGTACTTC. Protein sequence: CASSKARGHSYEQYF.

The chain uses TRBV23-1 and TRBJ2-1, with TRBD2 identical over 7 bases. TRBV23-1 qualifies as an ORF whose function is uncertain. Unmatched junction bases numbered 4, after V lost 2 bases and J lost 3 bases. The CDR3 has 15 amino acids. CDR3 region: CASSQERGDYNEQFF. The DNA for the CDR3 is TGCGCCAGCAGTCAAGAACGGGGGGACTACAATGAGCAGTTCTTC.

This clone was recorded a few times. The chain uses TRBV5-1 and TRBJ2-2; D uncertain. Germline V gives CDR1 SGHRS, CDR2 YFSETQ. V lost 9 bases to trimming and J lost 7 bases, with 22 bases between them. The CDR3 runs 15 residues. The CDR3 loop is CATDGSDGGGGELFF. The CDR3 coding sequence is TGCGCCACAGACGGGTCGGACGGCGGCGGCGGGGAGCTGTTTTTT.

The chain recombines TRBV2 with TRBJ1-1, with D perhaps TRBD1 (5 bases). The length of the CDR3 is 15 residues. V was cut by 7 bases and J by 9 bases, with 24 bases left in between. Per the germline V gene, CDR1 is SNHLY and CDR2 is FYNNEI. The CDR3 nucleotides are TGTGCCAGCACCGAAACCCGGGGCAGATTTAACCAAGCTTTCTTT. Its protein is CASTETRGRFNQAFF.

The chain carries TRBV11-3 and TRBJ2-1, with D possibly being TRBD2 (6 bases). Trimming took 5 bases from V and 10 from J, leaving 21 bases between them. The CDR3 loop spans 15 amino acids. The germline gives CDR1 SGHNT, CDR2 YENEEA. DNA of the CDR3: TGTGCCAGCAGCCCCCCAGGGCGGGGATGGGGGGAGCAGTTCTTC. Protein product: CASSPPGRGWGEQFF.

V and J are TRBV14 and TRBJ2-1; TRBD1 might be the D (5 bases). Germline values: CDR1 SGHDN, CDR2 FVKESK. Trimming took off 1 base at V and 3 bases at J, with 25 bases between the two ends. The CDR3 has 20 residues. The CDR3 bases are TGTGCCAGCAGCCAAGTGGTCGCTCCGATCCGGACAAGAGGCTACAATGAGCAGTTCTTC. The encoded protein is CASSQVVAPIRTRGYNEQFF.

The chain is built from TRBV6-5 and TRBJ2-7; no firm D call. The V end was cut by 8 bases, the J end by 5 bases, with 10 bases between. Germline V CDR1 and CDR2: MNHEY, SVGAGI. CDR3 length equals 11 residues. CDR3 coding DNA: TGTGCCAGCTTCCCATCCCACGAGCAGTACTTC. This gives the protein CASFPSHEQYF.

Here the CDR3 reads CASSSLTGGAYEQYF. As DNA, the CDR3 is TGTGCCAGCAGTTCCCTCACGGGCGGAGCCTACGAGCAGTACTTC. The rearrangement links TRBV5-6 to TRBJ2-7; D gene uncertain. The germline CDR1 and CDR2 sequences are SGHDT and YYEEEE. Trimming pared 5 bases from V and 2 bases from J, leaving 17 bases between. This CDR3 spans 15 amino acids.

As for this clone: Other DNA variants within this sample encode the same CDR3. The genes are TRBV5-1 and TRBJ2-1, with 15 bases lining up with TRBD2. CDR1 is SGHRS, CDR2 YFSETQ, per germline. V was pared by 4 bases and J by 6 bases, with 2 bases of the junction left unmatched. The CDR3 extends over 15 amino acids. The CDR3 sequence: CASSPGLAGGNEQFF. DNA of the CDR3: TGCGCCAGCAGCCCGGGACTAGCGGGGGGCAATGAGCAGTTCTTC.

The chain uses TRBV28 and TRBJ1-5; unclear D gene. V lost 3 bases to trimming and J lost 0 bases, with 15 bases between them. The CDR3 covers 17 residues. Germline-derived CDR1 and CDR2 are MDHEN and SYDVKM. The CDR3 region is CASSFGQDTYSNQPQHF. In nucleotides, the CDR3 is TGTGCCAGCAGTTTTGGGCAGGATACCTATAGCAATCAGCCCCAGCATTTT.

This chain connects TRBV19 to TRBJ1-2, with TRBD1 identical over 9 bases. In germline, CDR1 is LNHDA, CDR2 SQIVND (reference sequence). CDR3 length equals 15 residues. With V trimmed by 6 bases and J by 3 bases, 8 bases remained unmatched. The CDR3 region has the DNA TGTGCCAGTAGCCGACTGGGACAGGGTGACTATGGCTACACCTTC. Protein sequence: CASSRLGQGDYGYTF. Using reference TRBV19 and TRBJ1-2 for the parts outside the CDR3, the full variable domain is DGGITQSPKYLFRKEGQNVTLSCEQNLNHDAMYWYRQDPGQGLRLIYYSQIVNDFQKGDIAEGYSVSREKKESFPLTVTSAQKNPTAFYLCASSRLGQGDYGYTFGSGTRLTVV.

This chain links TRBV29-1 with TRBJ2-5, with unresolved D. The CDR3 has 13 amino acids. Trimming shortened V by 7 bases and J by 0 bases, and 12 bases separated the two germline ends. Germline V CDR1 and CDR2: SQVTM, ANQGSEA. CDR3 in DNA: TGCAGCGCCTTAAAACACTACCAAGAGACCCAGTACTTC. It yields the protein CSALKHYQETQYF.

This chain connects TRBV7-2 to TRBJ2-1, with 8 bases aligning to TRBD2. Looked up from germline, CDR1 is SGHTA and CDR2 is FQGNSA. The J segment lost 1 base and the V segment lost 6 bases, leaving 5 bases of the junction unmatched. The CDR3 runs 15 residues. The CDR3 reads CASRIGLASYNEQFF. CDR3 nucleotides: TGTGCCAGCAGGATTGGACTAGCTTCCTACAATGAGCAGTTCTTC. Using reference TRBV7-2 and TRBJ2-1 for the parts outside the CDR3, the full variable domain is GAGVSQSPSNKVTEKGKDVELRCDPISGHTALYWYRQSLGQGLEFLIYFQGNSAPDKSGLPSDRFSAERTGGSVSTLTIQRTQQEDSAVYLCASRIGLASYNEQFFGPGTRLTVL.